The sample holds a few counts of the clone carrying this T cell receptor beta chain. What it recognizes is unknown. The CDR3 length is 13 residues. The V and J ends lost 8 bases and 5 bases respectively, with 15 bases between them. In germline, CDR1 is SNHLY, CDR2 FYNNEI. TCRdb re-called the reads through MiXCR, storing one row per CDR3 protein. The sample holds about 350,000 distinct CDR3 sequences, roughly 34% seen once. The data are from a study of T cell repertoires in cytomegalovirus infection. About the study: Through public TCR beta signatures, both CMV infection and matching HLA type were indicated. Study results and caveats: Ex vivo, HLA-C-restricted CMV-specific TCR beta clonotypes prevailed over the rest of the response.

The chain combines TRBV2 with TRBJ1-2, with a tentative D call TRBD1 (5 bases). The material sequenced was cultured PBMCs, taken from culture after CMV antigen stimulation. The receptor comes from a human donor in good health (CMV status not recorded). Some clones in this sample may be carry-over from other donors' samples. The CDR3 coding sequence is TGTGCCAGCCGGGAACAGGCCCTTTATGGCTACACCTTC. This encodes CASREQALYGYTF. Complete variable domain (other parts from reference TRBV2 and TRBJ1-2): EPEVTQTPSHQVTQMGQEVILRCVPISNHLYFYWYRQILGQKVEFLVSFYNNEISEKSEIFDDQFSVERPDGSNFTLKIRSTKLEDSAMYFCASREQALYGYTFGSGTRLTVV.